This T cell receptor (beta chain) was profiled in a study of blood T cell repertoires in COVID-19. Study context: The samples span acute and convalescent COVID-19 from the United States, Italy and Spain. From T cells, B-cell-depleted T cells, or PBMCs came the material, which was cDNA or gDNA.

The junction had 5 bases not matched to a gene; V was cut back by 6 bases and J by 4 bases. CDR1 SGHRS and CDR2 YFSETQ come from the germline V gene. The CDR3 is made up of 14 amino acids. As processed by the authors: Reference gene primers were amplified, and this amplification served to estimate nucleated cell counts. Using immunoSEQ multiplex PCR, the repertoire was profiled, and TCRdb retains in-frame clones only, with some absent. V and J calls and clone size come straight from that table; D and trimming were deduced from the DNA. The top ten hold approximately 4% of the sample, which has about 250,000 clones, more than 65% seen once.

The chain combines TRBV5-1 with TRBJ2-3, with 10 bases aligning to TRBD2. Material: peripheral blood. This TCR was recovered from a man aged 50 to 60 with active or convalescent COVID-19. This CDR3 is CASKTSGWADTQYF. The CDR3 region has the DNA TGCGCCAGCAAGACTAGCGGGTGGGCAGATACGCAGTATTTT.